The entry below describes one TCR beta chain. What it binds is not known. This sample's treatment: oral pan-JAK inhibitor, 5-10 mg twice daily. The data stem from a study of CD8+ T cells in alopecia areata. At the level of the study: Tofacitinib exposure lasted 6 to 18 months, followed by 6 months off drug. Overall study results and limits: Sharing of TCRs across patients appeared less clear than in mice, possibly for HLA-related reasons. Sequences from scalp samples also cover resident alphabeta T cells of normal skin. Lesional scalp exceeded normal scalp in clonality, especially in alopecia totalis/universalis.

Per germline, CDR1 MNHEY and CDR2 SMNVEV (reference sequence). The CDR3 is 17 residues long. V lost 6 bases to trimming and J lost 4 bases, with 21 bases between them. Following RNA extraction, reverse transcription yielded cDNA that acted as the sequencing template. Libraries were prepared by immunoSEQ multiplex PCR; TCRdb keeps only in-frame clonotypes and omits some of them. The sample holds about 190,000 clones; around 58% are singletons and the top ten take 10% to 15%. The receptor was isolated from a human donor with alopecia areata. Source: CD8+ T cells sorted from blood, taken at week 24, from a patient treated with tofacitinib. The chain employs TRBV27 and TRBJ2-2, with D maybe TRBD2 (7 bases). The CDR3 DNA follows: TGTGCCAGCAGATACAACTTTGCGGGGGCGGGCACCGGGGAGCTGTTTTTT. Translation gives CASRYNFAGAGTGELFF.